The 20 T cell receptor beta chains reported below all come from one sample, sequenced in a study of blood T cell repertoires in COVID-19 (dated by TCRdb to the early 2020s). The library relied on the immunoSEQ multiplex PCR assay. Entries here come from immuneACCESS through TCRdb and include only in-frame sequences with V and J called. Some clones fail to appear in such tables; in the studies checked, an unresolved V gene covers under half of the shortfall, and the cause of the remainder is unknown. The sample records some 250,000 clones, more than 70% of which are singletons. The biggest ten clones account for roughly 7.8% of the sample. Sequenced input: peripheral blood. These receptors all come from a man aged 40-49 years with active or convalescent COVID-19.

This clone has only one observation. The rearrangement uses TRBV15 and TRBJ2-5, with TRBD2 as a possible D gene (6 bases). V dropped 2 bases and J dropped 2 bases, with 12 bases sitting between them. The germline CDR1 and CDR2 sequences are LNHNV and YYDKDF (reference sequence). The CDR3 is 15 amino acids. This CDR3 is CATSRSRDFQETQYF. The CDR3 DNA reads as TGTGCCACCAGCAGAAGCCGGGACTTTCAAGAGACCCAGTACTTC.

This chain uses TRBV3-1 (or the pseudogene TRBV3-2) with TRBJ2-7, with 9 bases matching TRBD2. The CDR3 spans 15 residues. The germline CDR1 and CDR2 sequences are LGHDT and YNNKEL (reference sequence). J was trimmed by 6 bases and V by 1 base; bases with no gene match: 7. The DNA for the CDR3 is TGTGCCAGCAGCCAAGCGGTACTAGCGGGTATCGAGCAGTACTTC. As protein: CASSQAVLAGIEQYF.

V usage is TRBV28 and J usage is TRBJ2-6; 8 nucleotides line up with TRBD1. This CDR3 is built from 17 residues. The V gene's germline CDR1 is MDHEN and CDR2 SYDVKM. V was pared by 10 bases and J by 2 bases, with 13 bases of the junction left unmatched. The CDR3 region has the DNA TGTGCCACTAACCCCCGACAGGGGCGGCCTGGGGCCAACGTCCTGACTTTC. This translates into CATNPRQGRPGANVLTF.

The chain couples TRBV25-1 to TRBJ2-5, with TRBD2 identical over 10 bases. The germline CDR1 and CDR2 sequences are MGHDK and SYGVNS. V was pared by 5 bases and J by 5 bases, with 11 bases of the junction left unmatched. The CDR3 contains 16 residues. The CDR3 sequence: CASSSISGGAYETQYF. DNA for the CDR3: TGTGCCAGCAGTAGTATCAGCGGGGGGGCCTATGAGACCCAGTACTTC.

Comments on this clone: Other nucleotide sequences in the sample specify the same CDR3. V usage is TRBV25-1 and J usage is TRBJ1-2; D is ambiguous. Germline lookup yields CDR1 MGHDK and CDR2 SYGVNS. The V end was cut by 1 base, the J end by 8 bases, with 5 bases between. The CDR3 contains 11 residues. The CDR3 DNA sequence: TGTGCCAGCAGTGAATCCTTGGGCTACACCTTC. Translated, it gives CASSESLGYTF.

This clone was seen a handful of times. The CDR3 loop is CASSLVPTGSYNEQFF. Here the CDR3 DNA reads TGTGCCAGCAGCTTAGTCCCCACAGGGTCCTACAATGAGCAGTTCTTC. The chain links TRBV7-9 to TRBJ2-1; tentative D call: TRBD1 (6 bases). The CDR3 contains 16 residues. Per the germline V gene, CDR1 is SEHNR and CDR2 is FQNEAQ (reference sequence). Trimming took off 1 base at V and 1 base at J, with 11 bases between the two ends.

CDR3 bases: TGTGCCAGTAGTATCGACAGGGGCGGCGAGCAGTACTTC. It encodes CASSIDRGGEQYF. V gene TRBV19 combines with J gene TRBJ2-7, with 8 bases identical to TRBD1. This CDR3 has 13 residues. V was pared by 3 bases and J by 6 bases, with 4 bases of the junction left unmatched. Per the germline V gene, CDR1 is LNHDA and CDR2 is SQIVND (reference sequence).

The gene calls are TRBV7-2 and TRBJ2-7; D might be TRBD2 (6 bases). Trimming shortened V by 5 bases and J by 0 bases, and 8 bases separated the two germline ends. The CDR3 runs 13 residues. CDR1 is SGHTA and CDR2 is FQGNSA in the germline V gene. CDR3 sequence: CASSRDFSYEQYF. The CDR3 DNA reads as TGTGCCAGCAGCCGGGACTTCTCCTACGAGCAGTACTTC.

The V and J genes are TRBV5-4 and TRBJ2-3; D is perhaps TRBD1 (5 bases). Between the trimmed V and J ends, which lost 3 bases and 8 bases, there was a span of 10 bases. This CDR3 is 12 amino acids long. CDR1 and CDR2 from the germline V gene are SGHNT and YYREEE (reference sequence). The CDR3 sequence is CASSSRQPTQYF. CDR3 DNA sequence: TGTGCCAGCAGCTCGCGACAGCCTACGCAGTATTTT.

In regard to this clone: The same CDR3 also results from other DNA sequences found in this sample. This chain uses TRBV30 with TRBJ2-7; 7 bases are shared with TRBD1. The V and J ends lost 3 bases and 1 base, in that order; junction bases with no gene match: 0. This CDR3 has 12 residues. The germline CDR1 and CDR2 sequences are GTSNPN and SVGIG (reference sequence). The CDR3: CAWSRGSYEQYF. The CDR3 DNA reads as TGTGCCTGGAGCAGGGGGTCCTACGAGCAGTACTTC.

The chain has TRBV19 and TRBJ2-5; 8 nucleotides align to TRBD2. Per germline, CDR1 LNHDA and CDR2 SQIVND (reference sequence). The V and J ends lost 3 bases and 3 bases, in that order; junction bases with no gene match: 9. This CDR3 has 16 residues. The DNA for the CDR3 is TGTGCCAGTAGTATCCGGGCCACTAGCGGAGAAGAGACCCAGTACTTC. It translates to CASSIRATSGEETQYF.

Only a few counts were recorded for this clone. V usage is TRBV6-5 and J usage is TRBJ1-1; TRBD1 is a possible D gene (5 bases). V was pared by 0 bases and J by 5 bases, with 13 bases between. Germline V CDR1 and CDR2: MNHEY, SVGAGI. CDR3 length: 15 amino acids. CDR3 residues: CASSYSGAMGTEAFF. CDR3 bases: TGTGCCAGCAGTTACTCTGGGGCAATGGGAACTGAAGCTTTCTTT.

The chain employs TRBV19 and TRBJ1-5, with D possibly matching TRBD1 (5 bases). From germline, CDR1 is LNHDA and CDR2 SQIVND (reference sequence). V lost 5 bases and J 8 bases, leaving 13 bases between the germline ends. This CDR3 has 13 residues. CDR3 region: CASSGGRREPQHF. For the CDR3, the DNA is TGTGCCAGTAGTGGGGGAAGGAGGGAGCCCCAGCATTTT.

This sequence joins TRBV29-1 and TRBJ1-1; 7 nucleotides align to TRBD1. The CDR3 runs 13 residues. With 3 bases clipped from V and 7 bases from J, the junction kept 8 bases outside the gene matches. Germline V lookup: CDR1 SQVTM, CDR2 ANQGSEA. In DNA, the CDR3 is TGCAGCGTTGATCCCAGGGGGATAGGTGAAGCTTTCTTT. This translates into CSVDPRGIGEAFF.

This clone came up a few times. This chain joins TRBV7-9 and TRBJ1-2; D ambiguous. V was trimmed by 5 bases and J by 8 bases, leaving 15 bases between them. CDR3 length: 13 amino acids. CDR1 is SEHNR and CDR2 is FQNEAQ in the germline V gene (reference sequence). The CDR3 is CASSPERFDGYTF. Written as DNA, the CDR3 is TGTGCCAGCAGCCCCGAGCGTTTCGACGGCTACACCTTC.

On this clone itself: Relative to the germline gene, one junction end is altered; a read error may explain this. The gene calls are TRBV19 and TRBJ2-1; 11 nucleotides line up with TRBD2. The germline V gene encodes CDR1 LNHDA and CDR2 SQIVND (reference sequence). CDR3 length: 13 amino acids. Here the CDR3 DNA reads TGTGCCAGTAGAATAGCGGGGGGGAAGGAGCAGTTCTTC. Encoded protein: CASRIAGGKEQFF.

The rearrangement joins TRBV7-2 to TRBJ2-1; TRBD2 might be the D (5 bases). CDR3 length equals 13 residues. Trimming shortened V by 5 bases and J by 6 bases, and 11 bases separated the two germline ends. The germline gives CDR1 SGHTA, CDR2 FQGNSA. The chain's CDR3 is CASSPQRGNEQFF. The CDR3, as DNA: TGTGCCAGCAGCCCTCAACGGGGCAATGAGCAGTTCTTC. The full variable domain, rest sourced from reference TRBV7-2 and TRBJ2-1, is GAGVSQSPSNKVTEKGKDVELRCDPISGHTALYWYRQSLGQGLEFLIYFQGNSAPDKSGLPSDRFSAERTGGSVSTLTIQRTQQEDSAVYLCASSPQRGNEQFFGPGTRLTVL.

This clone is a singleton in its sample. The chain joins TRBV7-2 to TRBJ2-1, with D hard to call. Trimming took off 1 base at V and 2 bases at J, with 12 bases between the two ends. This CDR3 spans 16 amino acids. Germline values: CDR1 SGHTA, CDR2 FQGNSA. The chain's CDR3 is CASSLVSTSPYNEQFF. CDR3 coding DNA: TGTGCCAGCAGCTTAGTGAGTACCTCGCCCTACAATGAGCAGTTCTTC.

The chain combines TRBV12-5 with TRBJ2-1, with TRBD2 identical over 13 bases. V lost 7 bases to trimming and J lost 4 bases; unmatched junction nucleotides: 19. The CDR3 contains 20 residues. Germline V gives CDR1 LGHNT, CDR2 FRNRAP. The CDR3 protein is CASEVGWWTSGRGEYNEQFF. The CDR3, as DNA: TGTGCTAGTGAAGTTGGGTGGTGGACTAGCGGGAGAGGGGAATACAATGAGCAGTTCTTC.

The J gene is TRBJ1-6, the V gene TRBV6-2 or TRBV6-3; TRBD1 is a possible D gene (5 bases). The length of the CDR3 is 16 residues. V was trimmed by 2 bases and J by 0 bases, leaving 8 bases between them. CDR1 MNHEY and CDR2 SVGEGT come from the germline V gene. CDR3 loop: CASSYGGSSYNSPLHF. In nucleotides, the CDR3 is TGTGCCAGCAGTTACGGGGGGAGCTCCTATAATTCACCCCTCCACTTT.